The entry that follows covers one T cell receptor beta chain sequence. With a J-beta primer mix and a sample-barcoded 5' primer, a second PCR ran roughly 7 to 11 cycles. One entry per CDR3 protein results from TCRdb running MiXCR on the 5' RACE reads. The sample carries 1.5 million to 1.9 million distinct CDR3 sequences, about 42% recorded once. The sample is drawn from a study of blood T cells in healthy people across ages. CDR1 is MGHRA, CDR2 YSYEKL, per germline. There are 17 residues in the CDR3. V was shortened by 0 bases and J by 2 bases, with 17 bases between the two germline ends. Sequenced sample: blood. This chain connects TRBV4-1 to TRBJ2-7; D call uncertain. This TCR was recovered from a woman aged 18-29 years in good health. CDR3 in DNA: TGCGCCAGCAGCCAAGATGGTAACCCTTTCTCGACCTACGAGCAGTACTTC. This translates into CASSQDGNPFSTYEQYF.